This entry lists 27 T cell receptor beta chains sequenced from one sample in a study of blood T cell repertoires in COVID-19. This table comes from immunoSEQ multiplex PCR, and its TCRdb copy is limited to in-frame clones, with some not included. The sample yields approximately 670,000 clones, 75% to 90% seen once. Sequencing input: peripheral blood. Receptor source: a woman under 30 with acute or convalescent COVID-19.

The rearrangement links TRBV15 to TRBJ1-1, with TRBD1 matching over 8 bases. Germline CDR1 and CDR2: LNHNV and YYDKDF (reference sequence). This CDR3 is built from 13 residues. After removal of 9 bases from V and 5 bases from J, the junction contained 8 bases not matched to a gene. The CDR3 region is CATTGAGRTEAFF. CDR3 DNA: TGTGCCACGACAGGGGCCGGGAGAACTGAAGCTTTCTTT.

The chain has TRBV2 and TRBJ1-6; 9 nucleotides line up with TRBD1. With 7 bases clipped from V and 9 bases from J, the junction kept 16 bases outside the gene matches. The CDR3 is 17 residues long. Germline loops: CDR1 SNHLY, CDR2 FYNNEI. This chain's CDR3 is CASTQLRGTGGGSPLHF. In nucleotides, the CDR3 is TGTGCCAGCACCCAACTGAGGGGTACAGGGGGCGGTTCACCCCTCCACTTT.

V usage is TRBV19 and J usage is TRBJ1-5; TRBD1 agrees at 12 bases. The V gene's germline CDR1 is LNHDA and CDR2 SQIVND (reference sequence). Germline trimming cut 5 bases from V and 8 bases from J; bases unmatched to any gene: 13. The CDR3 totals 17 residues. The CDR3: CASSPKTGTGGLEPQHF. In DNA form, the CDR3 reads TGTGCCAGTAGTCCCAAAACCGGGACAGGGGGCCTGGAGCCCCAGCATTTT.

This chain joins TRBV6-6 and TRBJ2-1; the D gene is possibly TRBD1 (6 bases). The CDR3 totals 12 residues. From germline, CDR1 is MNHNY and CDR2 SVGAGI (reference sequence). V gave up 8 bases and J gave up 6 bases, with 11 bases separating them. The CDR3 DNA follows: TGTGCCAGCGACAGGCCGGGCAATGAGCAGTTCTTC. Protein sequence: CASDRPGNEQFF.

The chain recombines TRBV7-2 with TRBJ2-3; 11 positions match TRBD1. Per germline, CDR1 SGHTA and CDR2 FQGNSA. The CDR3 is made up of 17 amino acids. The ends lost 4 bases at V and 6 bases at J; junction bases unmatched: 12. CDR3 sequence: CASSSQRRDRGADTQYF. The CDR3 nucleotides read TGTGCCAGCAGCTCCCAGAGGCGGGACAGGGGGGCGGATACGCAGTATTTT. Full variable domain (rest looked up from reference TRBV7-2 and TRBJ2-3): GAGVSQSPSNKVTEKGKDVELRCDPISGHTALYWYRQSLGQGLEFLIYFQGNSAPDKSGLPSDRFSAERTGGSVSTLTIQRTQQEDSAVYLCASSSQRRDRGADTQYFGPGTRLTVL.

V is TRBV6-5 and J is TRBJ1-1; D might be TRBD1 (6 bases). V lost 2 bases and J lost 4, with 14 bases in between. Per the germline V gene, CDR1 is MNHEY and CDR2 is SVGAGI. The CDR3 totals 15 residues. CDR3: CASSYRPGARTEAFF. The CDR3 coding sequence is TGTGCCAGCAGTTACCGACCAGGGGCGCGCACTGAAGCTTTCTTT.

This clone was found once. The chain employs TRBV24-1 and TRBJ2-7; 8 bases map to TRBD1. This CDR3 comprises 13 residues. The V gene end was trimmed by 4 bases and the J gene end by 6 bases; junction bases not matched to a gene: 4. Germline assignment: CDR1 KGHDR and CDR2 SFDVKD. DNA for the CDR3: TGTGCCACCAGTGAAACAGGGGGTGGCGAGCAGTACTTC. Its translation is CATSETGGGEQYF.

V usage is TRBV6-5 and J usage is TRBJ1-1, with 7 nucleotides matching TRBD1. Germline V gives CDR1 MNHEY, CDR2 SVGAGI. This CDR3 contains 14 residues. The junction had 10 bases not matched to a gene; V was cut back by 6 bases and J by 6 bases. The CDR3 coding sequence is TGTGCCAGCAGGGTGGACAGGAGAGACCCTGAAGCTTTCTTT. Protein: CASRVDRRDPEAFF.

The chain is built from TRBV30 and TRBJ1-2; D not resolved. CDR1 and CDR2 from the germline V gene are GTSNPN and SVGIG (reference sequence). This CDR3 has 14 residues. V was shortened by 5 bases and J by 0 bases, with 13 bases between the two germline ends. The CDR3 protein is CAWSGGPANYGYTF. The CDR3 DNA is TGTGCCTGGTCGGGAGGGCCAGCTAACTATGGCTACACCTTC. The full variable domain, rest sourced from reference TRBV30 and TRBJ1-2, is SQTIHQWPATLVQPVGSPLSLECTVEGTSNPNLYWYRQAAGRGLQLLFYSVGIGQISSEVPQNLSASRPQDRQFILSSKKLLLSDSGFYLCAWSGGPANYGYTFGSGTRLTVV.

This clone was observed a single time. The rearrangement links TRBV10-3 to TRBJ1-1; the D gene is possibly TRBD1 (5 bases). The germline V gene encodes CDR1 ENHRY and CDR2 SYGVKD. Trimming shortened V by 4 bases and J by 5 bases, and 14 bases separated the two germline ends. CDR3 length: 14 amino acids. This chain's CDR3 is CAISVEGGGTEAFF. For the CDR3, the DNA is TGTGCCATCAGTGTAGAGGGCGGGGGTACTGAAGCTTTCTTT.

This chain connects TRBV2 to TRBJ1-4, with D possibly being TRBD1 (5 bases). The V end was cut by 7 bases, the J end by 3 bases, with 9 bases between. The germline V gene has CDR1 SNHLY and CDR2 FYNNEI. The CDR3 has 13 residues. For the CDR3, the DNA is TGTGCCAGCAACCGGGACTCTAATGAAAAACTGTTTTTT. Translation: CASNRDSNEKLFF.

In its sample, this clone was seen once. This rearrangement joins TRBV15 to TRBJ1-2, with D unclear. The germline CDR1 and CDR2 sequences are LNHNV and YYDKDF (reference sequence). V was cut by 1 base and J by 6 bases, with 6 bases left in between. The CDR3 sequence is 12 residues long. The chain's CDR3 is CATSRGYNGYTF. The CDR3 nucleotides are TGTGCCACCAGCAGAGGGTACAATGGCTACACCTTC.

V gene TRBV5-1 combines with J gene TRBJ1-1; no clear D. Trimming pared 0 bases from V and 7 bases from J, leaving 13 bases between. The CDR3 runs to 14 residues. Germline loops: CDR1 SGHRS, CDR2 YFSETQ. The CDR3 loop reads CASSLAAGSGEAFF. CDR3 sequence (DNA): TGCGCCAGCAGCTTGGCCGCGGGTTCGGGTGAAGCTTTCTTT.

The V call is TRBV5-1, the J call TRBJ2-1; D is perhaps TRBD2 (7 bases). CDR3 size: 13 residues. The germline CDR1 and CDR2 sequences are SGHRS and YFSETQ. V was clipped by 0 bases and J by 10 bases, with 11 bases between them. CDR3 in amino acids: CASSLVSGGEQFF. The CDR3, as DNA: TGCGCCAGCAGCTTGGTGTCGGGGGGCGAGCAGTTCTTC.

The chain recombines TRBV6-5 with TRBJ2-4, with D possibly being TRBD2 (5 bases). CDR3 length equals 13 residues. V was shortened by 6 bases and J by 5 bases, with 11 bases between the two germline ends. Germline V gene sequence: CDR1 MNHEY, CDR2 SVGAGI. CDR3 amino acids: CASSGPEENIQYF. The CDR3 DNA follows: TGTGCCAGCAGCGGGCCGGAGGAAAACATTCAGTACTTC.

This chain connects TRBV9 to TRBJ2-5; 9 bases line up with TRBD1. In germline, CDR1 is SGDLS, CDR2 YYNGEE. The CDR3 consists of 20 residues. The V segment lost 5 bases and the J segment 5 bases; nucleotides outside the gene matches: 25. CDR3 loop: CASSEKRTGELQDTAETQYF. DNA of the CDR3: TGTGCCAGCAGTGAAAAGAGGACAGGGGAACTACAAGATACAGCCGAGACCCAGTACTTC.

The chain uses TRBV21-1 and TRBJ1-2; the table names TRBD1, a call not compared with the DNA. TRBV21-1 is labeled a pseudogene. This CDR3 is built from 10 residues. The CDR3 region has the DNA TGTGCCAGACAACGATGTGGCTACACCTTC. Protein sequence: CARQRCGYTF.

The sample holds many counts of this clone. The chain links TRBV24-1 to TRBJ2-2, with 7 bases lining up with TRBD1. The CDR3 has 14 amino acids. The trim removed 5 bases at V and 1 base at J, leaving 0 bases unmatched. Germline CDR1 and CDR2: KGHDR and SFDVKD. The CDR3 reads CATSAGGNTGELFF. CDR3 DNA: TGTGCCACCAGTGCAGGGGGGAACACCGGGGAGCTGTTTTTT.

The rearrangement joins TRBV19 to TRBJ2-2; 7 nucleotides agree with TRBD1. With V trimmed by 6 bases and J by 2 bases, 9 bases remained unmatched. This CDR3 contains 16 residues. CDR1 and CDR2 from the germline V gene are LNHDA and SQIVND (reference sequence). CDR3: CASSQPGQLNTGELFF. DNA for the CDR3: TGTGCCAGTAGCCAACCGGGACAGCTCAACACCGGGGAGCTGTTTTTT.

The CDR3 nucleotides read TGTGCCAGCAGCGTCCTCCCCTTAGGAGGGATCCGGGGCTACACCTTC. Amino acid sequence: CASSVLPLGGIRGYTF. V usage is TRBV9 and J usage is TRBJ1-2; no reliable D call. The CDR3 contains 16 residues. The V and J ends lost 2 bases and 8 bases respectively, with 22 bases between them. CDR1 is SGDLS and CDR2 is YYNGEE in the germline V gene.

The chain links TRBV7-9 to TRBJ2-2; 13 nucleotides match TRBD2. The CDR3 sequence is 15 residues long. The V and J ends lost 5 bases and 6 bases, in that order; junction bases with no gene match: 3. The germline V gene has CDR1 SEHNR and CDR2 FQNEAQ (reference sequence). CDR3 DNA sequence: TGTGCCAGCAGCGCCGGGACTAGCGGGGCCGGGGAGCTGTTTTTT. As protein: CASSAGTSGAGELFF.

The chain couples TRBV7-3 to TRBJ2-3; 13 bases are a match to TRBD2. Per the germline V gene, CDR1 is SGHTA and CDR2 is FQGTGA. This CDR3 comprises 15 residues. V lost 5 bases, J lost 6 bases, and 5 bases stayed unmatched. The CDR3 here is CASSPGLAGWDTQYF. The CDR3 DNA reads as TGTGCCAGCAGCCCGGGACTAGCGGGGTGGGATACGCAGTATTTT.

The chain couples TRBV5-4 to TRBJ2-3; no clear D. Per the germline V gene, CDR1 is SGHNT and CDR2 is YYREEE (reference sequence). This CDR3 contains 14 residues. The V end lost 5 bases, the J end lost 0 bases, and 10 bases lay between the germline ends. CDR3 in amino acids: CASSMIASTDTQYF. As DNA, the CDR3 is TGTGCCAGCAGTATGATAGCTAGCACAGATACGCAGTATTTT.

V and J are TRBV6-5 and TRBJ2-7, with TRBD1 matching 9 bases. This CDR3 has 13 amino acids. Trimming cost V 7 bases and J 6 bases; bases outside gene matches: 7. The V gene's germline CDR1 is MNHEY and CDR2 SVGAGI. CDR3: CASKKTGGVEQYF. CDR3 nucleotide sequence: TGTGCCAGCAAAAAAACAGGGGGCGTCGAGCAGTACTTC.

The V gene is TRBV6-5, the J gene TRBJ2-6; tentative D call: TRBD1 (6 bases). The CDR3 runs 15 residues. CDR1 is MNHEY, CDR2 SVGAGI, per germline. V lost 4 bases and J lost 3, with 10 bases in between. The CDR3 reads CASSSPRGGANVLTF. The CDR3 DNA reads TGTGCCAGCAGTTCCCCCAGGGGTGGGGCCAACGTCCTGACTTTC.

CDR3 in DNA: TGTGCCAGTAGCCAGGGACAGGGAAGCAACTATGGCTACACCTTC. Translated, it gives CASSQGQGSNYGYTF. V gene TRBV19 combines with J gene TRBJ1-2; 9 bases fit TRBD1. CDR1 LNHDA and CDR2 SQIVND come from the germline V gene (reference sequence). This CDR3 has 15 residues. The V and J ends lost 6 bases and 2 bases, in that order; junction bases with no gene match: 7.

V is TRBV6-2 or TRBV6-3 and J is TRBJ1-1, with a tentative D call TRBD1 (6 bases). Germline V gene data show CDR1 as MNHEY and CDR2 as SVGEGT. This CDR3 has 16 amino acids. V lost 2 bases and J lost 2, with 15 bases in between. The CDR3 DNA is TGTGCCAGCAGTTACCGTTACAGGGAGCGTAACACTGAAGCTTTCTTT. Its translation: CASSYRYRERNTEAFF.